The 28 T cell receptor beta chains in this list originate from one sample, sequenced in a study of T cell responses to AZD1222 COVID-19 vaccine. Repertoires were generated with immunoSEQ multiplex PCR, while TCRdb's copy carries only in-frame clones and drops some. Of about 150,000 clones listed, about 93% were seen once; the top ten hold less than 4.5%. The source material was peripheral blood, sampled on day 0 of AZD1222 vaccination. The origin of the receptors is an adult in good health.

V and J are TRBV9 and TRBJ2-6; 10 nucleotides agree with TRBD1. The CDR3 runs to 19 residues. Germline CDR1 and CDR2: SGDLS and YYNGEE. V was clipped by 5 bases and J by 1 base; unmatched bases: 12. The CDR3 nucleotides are TGTGCCAGCAGTGATCCACCGGGACAGGGGACATCTGGGGCCAACGTCCTGACTTTC. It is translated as CASSDPPGQGTSGANVLTF.

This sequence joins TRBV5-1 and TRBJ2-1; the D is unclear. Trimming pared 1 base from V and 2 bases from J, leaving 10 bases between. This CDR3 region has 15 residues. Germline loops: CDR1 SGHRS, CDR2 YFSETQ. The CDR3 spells CASSLSGTTYNEQFF. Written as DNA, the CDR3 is TGCGCCAGCAGCTTGTCGGGCACAACCTACAATGAGCAGTTCTTC.

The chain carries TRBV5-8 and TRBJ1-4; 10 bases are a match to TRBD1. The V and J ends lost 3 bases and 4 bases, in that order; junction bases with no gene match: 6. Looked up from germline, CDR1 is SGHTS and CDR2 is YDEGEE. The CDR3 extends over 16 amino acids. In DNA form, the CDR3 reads TGTGCCAGCAGCTACGACAGGGGGCGATTTAATGAAAAACTGTTTTTT. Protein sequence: CASSYDRGRFNEKLFF.

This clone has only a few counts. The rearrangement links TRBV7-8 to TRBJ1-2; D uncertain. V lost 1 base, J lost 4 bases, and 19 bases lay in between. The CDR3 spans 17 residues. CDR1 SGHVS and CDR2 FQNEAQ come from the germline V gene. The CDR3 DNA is TGTGCCAGCAGCTTAGGACTTCGGGCTCGAGGGCCCTATGGCTACACCTTC. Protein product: CASSLGLRARGPYGYTF.

The CDR3 DNA sequence: TGTGCCAGCGAATTTTCCGGACAGCCTAATCAGCCCCAGCATTTT. Translation gives CASEFSGQPNQPQHF. The V call is TRBV2, the J call TRBJ1-5; tentative D call: TRBD1 (6 bases). Trimming stripped 8 bases from V and 4 bases from J, with 18 bases between. Germline V gene data show CDR1 as SNHLY and CDR2 as FYNNEI. The CDR3 totals 15 residues.

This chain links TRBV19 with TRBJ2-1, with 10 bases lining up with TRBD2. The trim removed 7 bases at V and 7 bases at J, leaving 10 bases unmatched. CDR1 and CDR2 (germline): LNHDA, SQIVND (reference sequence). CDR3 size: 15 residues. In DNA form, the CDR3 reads TGTGCCAGTATCCCTAGCGGGGGCCCGGTGAATGAGCAGTTCTTC. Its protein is CASIPSGGPVNEQFF. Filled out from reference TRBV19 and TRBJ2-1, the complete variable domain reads DGGITQSPKYLFRKEGQNVTLSCEQNLNHDAMYWYRQDPGQGLRLIYYSQIVNDFQKGDIAEGYSVSREKKESFPLTVTSAQKNPTAFYLCASIPSGGPVNEQFFGPGTRLTVL.

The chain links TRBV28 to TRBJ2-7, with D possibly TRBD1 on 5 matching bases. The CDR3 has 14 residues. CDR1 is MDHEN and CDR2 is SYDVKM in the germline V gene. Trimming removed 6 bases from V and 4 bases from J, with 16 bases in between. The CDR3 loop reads CASRRQLDLYEQYF. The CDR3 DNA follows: TGTGCCAGCAGGAGACAGCTCGACTTGTACGAGCAGTACTTC.

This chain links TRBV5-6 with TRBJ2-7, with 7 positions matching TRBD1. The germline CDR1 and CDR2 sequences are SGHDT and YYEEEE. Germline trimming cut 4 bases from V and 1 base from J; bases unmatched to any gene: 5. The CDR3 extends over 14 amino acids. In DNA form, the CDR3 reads TGTGCCAGCAGCCGGGACAGAGCTTCCTACGAGCAGTACTTC. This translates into CASSRDRASYEQYF.

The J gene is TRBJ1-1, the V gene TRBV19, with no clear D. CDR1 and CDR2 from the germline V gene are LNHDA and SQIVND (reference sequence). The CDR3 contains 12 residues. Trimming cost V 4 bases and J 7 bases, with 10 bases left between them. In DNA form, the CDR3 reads TGTGCCAGTAGTAGTCTCGCCTTTGAAGCTTTCTTT. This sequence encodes CASSSLAFEAFF.

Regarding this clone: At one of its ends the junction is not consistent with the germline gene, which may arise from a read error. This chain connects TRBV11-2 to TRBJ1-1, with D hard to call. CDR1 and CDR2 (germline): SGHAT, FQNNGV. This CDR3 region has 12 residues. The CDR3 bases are TGTGCCAGCAGCGTAGAAAACACTGAAGCTTTCTTT. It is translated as CASSVENTEAFF.

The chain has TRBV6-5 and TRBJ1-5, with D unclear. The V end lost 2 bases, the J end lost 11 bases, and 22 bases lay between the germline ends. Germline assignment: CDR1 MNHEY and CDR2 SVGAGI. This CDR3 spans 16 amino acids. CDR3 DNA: TGTGCCAGCAGTTACAAGTATCTTGGTCGGCAATCAGCCCAGCATTTT. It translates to CASSYKYLGRQSAQHF.

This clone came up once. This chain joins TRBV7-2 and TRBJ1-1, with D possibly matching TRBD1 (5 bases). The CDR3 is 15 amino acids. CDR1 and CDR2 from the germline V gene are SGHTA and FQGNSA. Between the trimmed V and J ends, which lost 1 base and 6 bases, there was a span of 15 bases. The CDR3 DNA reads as TGTGCCAGCAGCTTAGAGTTACGGGGAGGGGCTGAAGCTTTCTTT. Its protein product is CASSLELRGGAEAFF.

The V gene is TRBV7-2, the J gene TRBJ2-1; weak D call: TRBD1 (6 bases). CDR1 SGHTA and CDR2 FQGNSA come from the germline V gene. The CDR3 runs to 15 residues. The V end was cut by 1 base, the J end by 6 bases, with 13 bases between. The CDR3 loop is CASSLGQGNINEQFF. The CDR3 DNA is TGTGCCAGCAGCTTAGGGCAGGGGAACATCAATGAGCAGTTCTTC.

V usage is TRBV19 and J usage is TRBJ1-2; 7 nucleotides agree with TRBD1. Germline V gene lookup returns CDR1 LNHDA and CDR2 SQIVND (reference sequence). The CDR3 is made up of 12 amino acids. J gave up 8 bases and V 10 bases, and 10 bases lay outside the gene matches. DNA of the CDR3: TGTGCCACCCAGACAGGGATGGGGGGCTACACCTTC. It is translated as CATQTGMGGYTF.

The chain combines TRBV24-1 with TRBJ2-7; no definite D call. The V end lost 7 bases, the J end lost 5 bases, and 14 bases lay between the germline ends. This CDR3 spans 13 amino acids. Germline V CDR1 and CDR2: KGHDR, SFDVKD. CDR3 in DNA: TGTGCCACCAGCATCGGGTTGGGGAACGAGCAGTACTTC. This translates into CATSIGLGNEQYF.

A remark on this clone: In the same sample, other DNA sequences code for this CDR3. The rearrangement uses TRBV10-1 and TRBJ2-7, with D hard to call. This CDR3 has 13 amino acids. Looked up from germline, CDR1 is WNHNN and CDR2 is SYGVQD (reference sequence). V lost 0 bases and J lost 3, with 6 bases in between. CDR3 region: CASSESGSYEQYF. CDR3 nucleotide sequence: TGCGCCAGCAGTGAGTCGGGTAGCTACGAGCAGTACTTC.

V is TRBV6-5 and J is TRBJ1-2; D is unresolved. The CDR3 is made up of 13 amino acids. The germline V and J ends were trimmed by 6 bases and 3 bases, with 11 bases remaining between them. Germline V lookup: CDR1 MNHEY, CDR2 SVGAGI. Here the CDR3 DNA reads TGTGCCAGCAGGGTCAGGTGGGACTATGGCTACACCTTC. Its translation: CASRVRWDYGYTF.

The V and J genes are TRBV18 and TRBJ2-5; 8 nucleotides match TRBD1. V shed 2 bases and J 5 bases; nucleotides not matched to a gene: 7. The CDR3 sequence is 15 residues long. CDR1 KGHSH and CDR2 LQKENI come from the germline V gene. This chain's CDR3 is CASSPWQGAWETQYF. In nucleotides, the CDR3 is TGTGCCAGCTCACCATGGCAGGGGGCATGGGAGACCCAGTACTTC.

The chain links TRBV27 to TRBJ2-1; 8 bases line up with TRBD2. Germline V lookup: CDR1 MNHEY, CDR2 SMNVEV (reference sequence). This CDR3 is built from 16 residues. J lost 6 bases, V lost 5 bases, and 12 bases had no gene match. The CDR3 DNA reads TGTGCCAGCAGTACACAAGCGGGAGTAGCGTTCAATGAGCAGTTCTTC. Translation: CASSTQAGVAFNEQFF.

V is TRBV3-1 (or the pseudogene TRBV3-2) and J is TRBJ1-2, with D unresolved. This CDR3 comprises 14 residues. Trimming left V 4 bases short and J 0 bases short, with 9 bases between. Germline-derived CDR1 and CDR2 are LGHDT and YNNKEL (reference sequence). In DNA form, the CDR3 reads TGTGCCAGCAGCCTGCCCGGAGCTAACTATGGCTACACCTTC. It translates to CASSLPGANYGYTF.

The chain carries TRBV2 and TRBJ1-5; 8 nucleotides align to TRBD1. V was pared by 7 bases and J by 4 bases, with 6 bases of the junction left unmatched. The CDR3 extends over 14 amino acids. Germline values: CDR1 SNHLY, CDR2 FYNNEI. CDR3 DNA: TGTGCCAGCACTGGACAGGGAATAAATCAGCCCCAGCATTTT. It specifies CASTGQGINQPQHF.

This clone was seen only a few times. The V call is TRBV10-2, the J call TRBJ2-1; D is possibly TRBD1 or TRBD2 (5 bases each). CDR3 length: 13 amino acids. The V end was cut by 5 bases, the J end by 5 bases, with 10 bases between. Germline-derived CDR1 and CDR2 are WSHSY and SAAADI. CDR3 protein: CASSQGPHNEQFF. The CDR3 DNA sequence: TGCGCCAGCAGTCAGGGACCCCACAATGAGCAGTTCTTC.

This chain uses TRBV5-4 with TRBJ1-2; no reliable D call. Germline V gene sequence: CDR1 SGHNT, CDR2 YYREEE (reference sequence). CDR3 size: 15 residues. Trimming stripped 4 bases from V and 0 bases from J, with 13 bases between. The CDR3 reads CASSAGPGTNYGYTF. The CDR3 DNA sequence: TGTGCCAGCAGCGCGGGCCCGGGGACTAACTATGGCTACACCTTC.

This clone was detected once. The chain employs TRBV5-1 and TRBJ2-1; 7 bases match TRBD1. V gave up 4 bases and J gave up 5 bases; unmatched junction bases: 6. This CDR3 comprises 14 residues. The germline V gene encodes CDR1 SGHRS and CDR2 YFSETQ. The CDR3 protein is CASSRPGQNNEQFF. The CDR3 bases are TGCGCCAGCAGCCGCCCGGGACAGAACAATGAGCAGTTCTTC.

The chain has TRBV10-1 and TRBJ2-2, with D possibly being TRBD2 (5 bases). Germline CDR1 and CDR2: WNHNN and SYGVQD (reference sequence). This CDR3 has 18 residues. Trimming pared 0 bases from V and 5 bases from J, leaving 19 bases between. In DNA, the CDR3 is TGCGCCAGCAGTGAGTCGATCGCCGGGCTAGCCTTTACCGGGGAGCTGTTTTTT. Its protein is CASSESIAGLAFTGELFF.

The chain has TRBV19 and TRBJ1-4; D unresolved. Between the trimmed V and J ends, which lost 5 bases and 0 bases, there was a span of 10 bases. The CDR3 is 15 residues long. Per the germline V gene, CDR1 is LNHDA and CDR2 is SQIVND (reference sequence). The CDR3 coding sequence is TGTGCCAGTAGTCCCTCTCCTGCAACTAATGAAAAACTGTTTTTT. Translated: CASSPSPATNEKLFF.

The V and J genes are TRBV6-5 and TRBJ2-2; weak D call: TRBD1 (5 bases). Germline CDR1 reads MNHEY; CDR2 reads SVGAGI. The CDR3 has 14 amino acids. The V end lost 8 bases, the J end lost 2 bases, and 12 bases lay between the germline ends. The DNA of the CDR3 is TGTGCCAGCGGGGCAGGAACAAACACCGGGGAGCTGTTTTTT. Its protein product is CASGAGTNTGELFF.

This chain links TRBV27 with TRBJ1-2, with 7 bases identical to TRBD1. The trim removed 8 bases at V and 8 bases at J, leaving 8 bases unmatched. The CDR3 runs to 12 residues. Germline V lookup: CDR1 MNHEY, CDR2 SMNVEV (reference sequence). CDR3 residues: CASQSGGRGYTF. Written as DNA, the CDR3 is TGTGCCAGCCAATCAGGGGGTAGAGGCTACACCTTC.